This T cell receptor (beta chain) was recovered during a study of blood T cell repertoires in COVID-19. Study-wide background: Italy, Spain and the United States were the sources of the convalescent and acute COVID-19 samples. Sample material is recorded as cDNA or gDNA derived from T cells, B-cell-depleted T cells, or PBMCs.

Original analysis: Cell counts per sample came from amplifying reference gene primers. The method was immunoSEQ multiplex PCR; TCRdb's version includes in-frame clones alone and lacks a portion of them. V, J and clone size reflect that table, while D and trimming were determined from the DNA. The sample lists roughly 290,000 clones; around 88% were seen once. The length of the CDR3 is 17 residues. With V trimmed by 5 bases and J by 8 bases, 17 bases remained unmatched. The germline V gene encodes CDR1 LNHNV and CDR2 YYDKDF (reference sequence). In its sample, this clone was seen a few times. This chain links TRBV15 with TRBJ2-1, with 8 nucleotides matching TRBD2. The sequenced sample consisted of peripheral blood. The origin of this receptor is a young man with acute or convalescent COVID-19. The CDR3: CATSEDRVQEAGDEQFF. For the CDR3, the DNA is TGTGCCACCAGCGAGGACCGGGTGCAAGAAGCGGGGGATGAGCAGTTCTTC.